This record covers a single T cell receptor (beta chain). Its antigen is not known. This entry is derived from a study of cytomegalovirus exposure and HLA in healthy donors. Study-level points and caveats: Under in vitro conditions, a few CMV-associated chains were confirmed as specific for CMV antigens. TCR sequences were mostly rare, though some public TCRs occurred in many donors.

From the 120-subject validation cohort, which was separate from the approximately 670-subject first cohort, the donors were drawn. Sequencing was performed with immunoSEQ multiplex PCR; in TCRdb, only in-frame clones are kept and a portion is missing. Among 150,000 to 200,000 clones listed, approximately 86% were seen once. Per the germline V gene, CDR1 is SGHRS and CDR2 is YFSETQ. The V gene lost 0 bases and the J gene lost 2 bases, with 11 bases spanning the gap. The CDR3 is made up of 16 amino acids. Sequencing was carried out using PBMCs. The rearrangement joins TRBV5-1 to TRBJ2-2; tentative D call: TRBD1 (6 bases). This sequence originates from a man aged 25-45 years in good health and CMV-seropositive. The CDR3: CASSLVVTGNTGELFF. The CDR3 DNA reads as TGCGCCAGCAGCTTGGTTGTGACAGGCAACACCGGGGAGCTGTTTTTT.